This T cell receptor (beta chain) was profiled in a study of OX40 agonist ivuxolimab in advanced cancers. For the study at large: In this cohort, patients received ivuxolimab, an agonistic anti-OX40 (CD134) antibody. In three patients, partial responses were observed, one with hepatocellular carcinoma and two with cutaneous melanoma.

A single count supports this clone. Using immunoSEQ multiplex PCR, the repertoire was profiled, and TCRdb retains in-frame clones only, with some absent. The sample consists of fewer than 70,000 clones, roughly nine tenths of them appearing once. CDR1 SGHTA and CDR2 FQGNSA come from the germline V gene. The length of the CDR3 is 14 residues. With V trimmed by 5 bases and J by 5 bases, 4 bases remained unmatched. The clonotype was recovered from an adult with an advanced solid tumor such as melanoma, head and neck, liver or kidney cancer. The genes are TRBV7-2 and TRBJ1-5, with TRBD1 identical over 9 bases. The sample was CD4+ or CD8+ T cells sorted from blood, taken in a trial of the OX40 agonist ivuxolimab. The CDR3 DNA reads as TGTGCCAGCAGCGGCGGGACAGGGCATCAGCCCCAGCATTTT. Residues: CASSGGTGHQPQHF.